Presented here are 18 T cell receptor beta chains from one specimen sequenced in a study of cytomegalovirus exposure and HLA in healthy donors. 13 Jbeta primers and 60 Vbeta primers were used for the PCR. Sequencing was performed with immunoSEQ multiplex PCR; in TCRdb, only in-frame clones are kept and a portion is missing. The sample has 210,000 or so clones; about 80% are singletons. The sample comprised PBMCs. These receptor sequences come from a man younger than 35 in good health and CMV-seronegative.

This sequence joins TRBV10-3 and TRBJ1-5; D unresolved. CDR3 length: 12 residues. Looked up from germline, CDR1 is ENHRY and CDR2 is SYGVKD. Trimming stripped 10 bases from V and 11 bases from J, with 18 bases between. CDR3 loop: CATTPDLSTQHF. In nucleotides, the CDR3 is TGTGCCACCACCCCCGATCTGAGTACCCAGCATTTT.

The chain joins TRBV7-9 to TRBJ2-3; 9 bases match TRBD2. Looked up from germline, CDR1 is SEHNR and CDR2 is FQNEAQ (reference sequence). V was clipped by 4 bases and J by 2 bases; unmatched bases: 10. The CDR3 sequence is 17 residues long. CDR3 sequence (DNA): TGTGCCAGCAGCTCTAGACACCGACTAGCGGACACAGATACGCAGTATTTT. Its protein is CASSSRHRLADTDTQYF.

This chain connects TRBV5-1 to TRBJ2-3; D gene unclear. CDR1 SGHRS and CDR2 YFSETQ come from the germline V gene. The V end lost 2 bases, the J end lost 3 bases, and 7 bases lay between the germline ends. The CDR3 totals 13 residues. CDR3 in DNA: TGCGCCAGCAGCTTACTAAAAACAGATACGCAGTATTTT. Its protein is CASSLLKTDTQYF.

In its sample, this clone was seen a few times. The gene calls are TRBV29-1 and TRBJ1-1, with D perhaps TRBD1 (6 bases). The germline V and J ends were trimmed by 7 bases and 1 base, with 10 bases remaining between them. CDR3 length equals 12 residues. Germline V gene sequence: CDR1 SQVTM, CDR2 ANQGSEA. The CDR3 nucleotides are TGCAGCGGAACACAGGGGAACACTGAAGCTTTCTTT. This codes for CSGTQGNTEAFF.

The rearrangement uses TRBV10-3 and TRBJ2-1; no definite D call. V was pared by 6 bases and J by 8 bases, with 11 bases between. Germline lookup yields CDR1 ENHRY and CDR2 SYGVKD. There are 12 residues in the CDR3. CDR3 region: CAISVSRDEQFF. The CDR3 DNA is TGTGCCATCAGCGTAAGTCGGGATGAGCAGTTCTTC.

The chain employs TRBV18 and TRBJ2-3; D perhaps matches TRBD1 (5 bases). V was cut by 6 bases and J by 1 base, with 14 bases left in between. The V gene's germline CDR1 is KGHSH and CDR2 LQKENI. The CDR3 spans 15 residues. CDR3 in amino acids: CASSPQGTGTDTQYF. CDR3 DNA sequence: TGTGCCAGCTCGCCTCAGGGAACGGGCACAGATACGCAGTATTTT.

The CDR3 spells CASSEVQGAIYEQYF. CDR3 DNA sequence: TGTGCCAGCAGTGAGGTACAGGGGGCGATCTACGAGCAGTACTTC. The V gene is TRBV2, the J gene TRBJ2-7; 9 nucleotides line up with TRBD1. This CDR3 comprises 15 residues. CDR1 is SNHLY and CDR2 is FYNNEI in the germline V gene. The junction had 6 bases not matched to a gene; V was cut back by 3 bases and J by 3 bases.

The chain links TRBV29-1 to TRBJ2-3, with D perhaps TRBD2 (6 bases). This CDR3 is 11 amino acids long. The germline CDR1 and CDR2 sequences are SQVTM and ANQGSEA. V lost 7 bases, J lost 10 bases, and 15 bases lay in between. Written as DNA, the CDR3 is TGCAGCGGGGGCGGGACTGGCCCGCAGTATTTT. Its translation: CSGGGTGPQYF.

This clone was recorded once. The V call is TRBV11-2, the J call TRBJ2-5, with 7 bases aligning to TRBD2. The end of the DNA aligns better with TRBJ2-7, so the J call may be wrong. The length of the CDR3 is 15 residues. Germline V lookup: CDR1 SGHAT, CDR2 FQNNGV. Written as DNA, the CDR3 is TGTGCTTCCCTAGGGCTAGCGGAGGGCCCGCCCGAGCAGTACTTC. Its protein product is CASLGLAEGPPEQYF.

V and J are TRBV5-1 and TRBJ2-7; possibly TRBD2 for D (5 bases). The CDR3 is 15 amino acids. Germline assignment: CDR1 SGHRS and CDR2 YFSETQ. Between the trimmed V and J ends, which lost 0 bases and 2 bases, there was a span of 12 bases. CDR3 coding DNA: TGCGCCAGCAGCTTGGACCCGGGATTAACCTACGAGCAGTACTTC. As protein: CASSLDPGLTYEQYF.

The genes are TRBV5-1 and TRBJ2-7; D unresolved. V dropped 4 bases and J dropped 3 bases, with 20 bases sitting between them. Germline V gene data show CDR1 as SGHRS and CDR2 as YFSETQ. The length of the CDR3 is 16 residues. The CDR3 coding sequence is TGCGCCAGCAGCAAAGCTACCGGTTTCTACCACTACGAGCAGTACTTC. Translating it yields CASSKATGFYHYEQYF.

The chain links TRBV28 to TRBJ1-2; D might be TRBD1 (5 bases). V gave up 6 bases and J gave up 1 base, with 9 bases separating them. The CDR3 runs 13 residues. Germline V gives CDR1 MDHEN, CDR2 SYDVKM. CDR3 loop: CASRPGGNYGYTF. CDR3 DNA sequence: TGTGCCAGCAGACCGGGGGGTAACTATGGCTACACCTTC.

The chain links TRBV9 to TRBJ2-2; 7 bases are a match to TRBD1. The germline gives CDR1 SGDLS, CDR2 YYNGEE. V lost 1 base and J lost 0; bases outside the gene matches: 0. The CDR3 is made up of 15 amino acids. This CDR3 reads CASSVRGPNTGELFF. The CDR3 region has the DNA TGTGCCAGCAGCGTAAGGGGGCCGAACACCGGGGAGCTGTTTTTT.

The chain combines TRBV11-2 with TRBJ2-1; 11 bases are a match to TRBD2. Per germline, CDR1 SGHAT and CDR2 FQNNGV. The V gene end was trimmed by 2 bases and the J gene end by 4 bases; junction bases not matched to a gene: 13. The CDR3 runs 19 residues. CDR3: CASSLPPTSGSGDYNEQFF. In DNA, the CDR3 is TGTGCCAGCAGCTTACCCCCCACTAGCGGGAGCGGGGATTACAATGAGCAGTTCTTC.

In DNA, the CDR3 is TGTGCCAGCACTCCCAGGACAGGAAACACTGAAGCTTTCTTT. This codes for CASTPRTGNTEAFF. This chain links TRBV2 with TRBJ1-1; 7 bases match TRBD1. Per the germline V gene, CDR1 is SNHLY and CDR2 is FYNNEI. The CDR3 consists of 14 residues. Trimming cost V 7 bases and J 2 bases; bases outside gene matches: 7.

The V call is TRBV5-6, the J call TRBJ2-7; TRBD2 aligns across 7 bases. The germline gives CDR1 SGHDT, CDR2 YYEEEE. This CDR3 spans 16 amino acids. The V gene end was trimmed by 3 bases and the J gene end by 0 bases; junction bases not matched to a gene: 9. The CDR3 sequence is CASSSPLAAPSYEQYF. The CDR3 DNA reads TGTGCCAGCAGCTCACCCCTAGCGGCTCCCTCCTACGAGCAGTACTTC.

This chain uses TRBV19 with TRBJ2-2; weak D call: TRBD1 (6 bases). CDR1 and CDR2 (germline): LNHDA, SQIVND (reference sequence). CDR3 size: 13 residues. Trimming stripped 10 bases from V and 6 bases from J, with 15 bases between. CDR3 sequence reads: CATPQGLAGELFF. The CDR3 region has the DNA TGTGCCACACCACAGGGATTAGCCGGGGAGCTGTTTTTT.

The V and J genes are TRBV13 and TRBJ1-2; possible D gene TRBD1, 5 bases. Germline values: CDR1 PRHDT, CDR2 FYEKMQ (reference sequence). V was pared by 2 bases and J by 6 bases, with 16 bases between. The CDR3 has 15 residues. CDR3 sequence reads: CASSLTVRVKDGYTF. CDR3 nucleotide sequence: TGTGCCAGCAGCTTAACGGTCAGGGTGAAGGATGGCTACACCTTC.